This TCR beta chain is from a study of graft-versus-host responses after intestinal transplantation. Overall study context: Transplantation in recipients was multivisceral, liver-intestinal, or isolated intestinal. Anti-thymocyte globulin was used for induction in all recipients, who then took tacrolimus and steroids for 3 to 4 years.

Whole-study results and caveats: High graft-versus-host to host-versus-graft T cell clonal ratios marked allografts of patients with graft-donor macrochimerism. HvG clone declines early post-transplant were associated with peak circulating GvH levels.

Trimming shortened V by 3 bases and J by 4 bases, and 16 bases separated the two germline ends. This CDR3 contains 16 residues. The germline CDR1 and CDR2 sequences are MNHEY and SMNVEV (reference sequence). As to this clone: The antigen is undetermined.

The assay was immunoSEQ multiplex PCR, and TCRdb's table has in-frame clones only and misses some. In the table there are roughly 89,000 clones, approximately 90% of which are singletons. The clonotype was recovered from a human donor who received an intestinal transplant. The material was unstimulated CD4+ T cells sorted from spleen or lymph node cells, obtained before intestinal transplant. The chain carries TRBV27 and TRBJ2-1, with D possibly TRBD2 on 6 matching bases. The CDR3 nucleotides are TGTGCCAGCAGTTTTGATAGGGGACTCATATACAATGAGCAGTTCTTC. Amino acids: CASSFDRGLIYNEQFF.